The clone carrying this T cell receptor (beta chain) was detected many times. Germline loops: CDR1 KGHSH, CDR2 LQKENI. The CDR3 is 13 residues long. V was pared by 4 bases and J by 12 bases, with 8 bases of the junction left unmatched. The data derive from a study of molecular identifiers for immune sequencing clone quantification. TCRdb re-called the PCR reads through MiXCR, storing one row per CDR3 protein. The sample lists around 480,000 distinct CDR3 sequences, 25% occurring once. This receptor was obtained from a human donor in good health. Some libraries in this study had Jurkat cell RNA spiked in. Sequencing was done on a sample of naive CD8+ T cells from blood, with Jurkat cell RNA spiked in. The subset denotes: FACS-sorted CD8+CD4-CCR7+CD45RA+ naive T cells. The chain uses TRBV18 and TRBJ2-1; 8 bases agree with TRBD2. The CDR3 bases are TGTGCCAGCTCACTCCCGACTAGCGATGGGCAGTTCTTC. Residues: CASSLPTSDGQFF.